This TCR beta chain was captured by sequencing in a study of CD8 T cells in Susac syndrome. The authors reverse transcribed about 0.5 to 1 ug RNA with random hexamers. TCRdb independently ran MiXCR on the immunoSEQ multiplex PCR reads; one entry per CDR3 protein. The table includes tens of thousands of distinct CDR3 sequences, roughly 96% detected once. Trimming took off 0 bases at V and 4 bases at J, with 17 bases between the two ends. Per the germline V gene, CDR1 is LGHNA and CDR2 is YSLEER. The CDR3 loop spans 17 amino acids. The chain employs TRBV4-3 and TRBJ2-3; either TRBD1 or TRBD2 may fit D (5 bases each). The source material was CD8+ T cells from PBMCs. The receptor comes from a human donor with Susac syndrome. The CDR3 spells CASSQDSGGPPSDTQYF. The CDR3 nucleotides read TGCGCCAGCAGCCAAGATAGTGGGGGACCTCCGTCAGATACGCAGTATTTT.